Listed below are T cell receptor beta chains from one sample, sequenced in a study of CD8+ T cells in alopecia areata. Measured with immunoSEQ multiplex PCR; TCRdb has only the in-frame clones, and not every one. The table shows over 200,000 clones, with 64% occurring only once. Specimen: CD4+ T cells sorted from blood, collected at week 4, from a patient treated with tofacitinib. Every receptor here comes from a human donor with alopecia areata. CDR3s leave out the opening cysteine and the closing phenylalanine or tryptophan. A row's size may be missing; if present it is once, few, many or a size class.

V gene	J gene	clone size	CDR3 protein
TRBV9	TRBJ1-2	once	ASSVSGGDNT
TRBV2	TRBJ2-4	NA	ASSGVGTGGRWLAKNIQY
TRBV4-2	TRBJ2-3	NA	ASSQETSGTYTDTQY
TRBV18	TRBJ2-7	NA	ASSAGTGDEQY
TRBV27	TRBJ1-6	NA	ASSFATGGSRNSPLH
TRBV29-1	TRBJ2-3	few	SVALRSTDTQY
TRBV29-1	TRBJ2-3	NA	SVGVGGVTDTQY
TRBV2	TRBJ2-4	NA	ASSEDSLAKNIQY
TRBV4-2	TRBJ1-5	NA	ASSQGNGQGNQPQH
TRBV19	TRBJ2-1	few	ASLLGEQF
TRBV7-2	TRBJ2-2	few	ASSSGTTNTGELF
TRBV30	TRBJ1-2	NA	AWNTDPNYGYT
TRBV7-9	TRBJ1-1	NA	ASSRRGSMNTEAF
TRBV2	TRBJ1-1	NA	ASKVRPGASTEAF
TRBV7-2	TRBJ2-2	few	ASSFKGPGGGNPGELF
TRBV30	TRBJ2-1	NA	AWSVWYNEQF
TRBV30	TRBJ1-5	once	ALGTGTNQPQH
TRBV11-2	TRBJ1-4	NA	ASRRGPNEKLF
TRBV12-5	TRBJ2-3	NA	ASGLAGGDTQY
TRBV15	TRBJ1-6	NA	ATSRGPGAVSSPLH
TRBV10-3	TRBJ1-2	NA	AISESTGGYT
TRBV30	TRBJ1-5	NA	AWKSDRGLGQPQH
TRBV2	TRBJ2-1	NA	ASIGTSNYNEQF
TRBV6-5	TRBJ2-5	few	ASSYSGGRMETQY
TRBV18	TRBJ2-2	NA	ASSPPSSVGELF
TRBV5-1	TRBJ1-6	once	ASSFHTSASLH
TRBV29-1	TRBJ1-1	NA	SAGTEGMSGEAF
TRBV11-1	TRBJ1-1	NA	ASSPLLMNTEAF
TRBV15	TRBJ1-6	NA	ATSPETPTSPLH
TRBV5-4	TRBJ2-1	NA	ASSLEGSSYNEQF
TRBV29-1	TRBJ2-7	NA	SVELLARPDEQY
TRBV7-9	TRBJ1-5	NA	ASSLASPGGVNQPQH
TRBV18	TRBJ2-5	NA	ASSLDRAQETQY
TRBV19	TRBJ1-5	NA	ASSIRGNNQPQH
TRBV6-1	TRBJ1-2	few	ATSEGSYYGYT
TRBV30	TRBJ2-3	once	AWSSNTDTQY
TRBV11-2	TRBJ2-5	NA	ASSPTSNWETQY
TRBV29-1	TRBJ1-3	once	SVRQKLGNTIY
TRBV4-3	TRBJ1-2	NA	ASSPSGTTNYGYT
TRBV25-1	TRBJ2-2	few	ASSELGSYTGELF
TRBV29-1	TRBJ2-1	NA	SALGQGANEQF
TRBV29-1	TRBJ2-3	NA	SVEAPGLLTDTQY
TRBV6-5	TRBJ2-2	NA	ASSRDTGELF
TRBV7-8	TRBJ1-5	few	ASSLGQYNQPQH
TRBV2	TRBJ2-4	NA	ASRAGDREGIQY
TRBV30	TRBJ1-6	NA	AWTGQGAGAPLH